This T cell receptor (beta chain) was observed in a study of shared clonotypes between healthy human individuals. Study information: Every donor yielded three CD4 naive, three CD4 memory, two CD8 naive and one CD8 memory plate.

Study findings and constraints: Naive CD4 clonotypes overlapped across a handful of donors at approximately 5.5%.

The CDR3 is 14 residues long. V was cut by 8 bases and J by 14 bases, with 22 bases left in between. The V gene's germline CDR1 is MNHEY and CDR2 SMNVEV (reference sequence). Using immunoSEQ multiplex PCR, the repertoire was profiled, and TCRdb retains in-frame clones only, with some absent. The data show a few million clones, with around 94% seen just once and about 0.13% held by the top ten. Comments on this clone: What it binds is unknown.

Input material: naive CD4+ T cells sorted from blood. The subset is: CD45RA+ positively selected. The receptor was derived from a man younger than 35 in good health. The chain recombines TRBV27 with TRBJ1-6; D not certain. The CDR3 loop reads CASLPSGGGKSLHF. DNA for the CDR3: TGTGCCAGCCTCCCCTCGGGAGGAGGTAAATCCCTCCACTTT.